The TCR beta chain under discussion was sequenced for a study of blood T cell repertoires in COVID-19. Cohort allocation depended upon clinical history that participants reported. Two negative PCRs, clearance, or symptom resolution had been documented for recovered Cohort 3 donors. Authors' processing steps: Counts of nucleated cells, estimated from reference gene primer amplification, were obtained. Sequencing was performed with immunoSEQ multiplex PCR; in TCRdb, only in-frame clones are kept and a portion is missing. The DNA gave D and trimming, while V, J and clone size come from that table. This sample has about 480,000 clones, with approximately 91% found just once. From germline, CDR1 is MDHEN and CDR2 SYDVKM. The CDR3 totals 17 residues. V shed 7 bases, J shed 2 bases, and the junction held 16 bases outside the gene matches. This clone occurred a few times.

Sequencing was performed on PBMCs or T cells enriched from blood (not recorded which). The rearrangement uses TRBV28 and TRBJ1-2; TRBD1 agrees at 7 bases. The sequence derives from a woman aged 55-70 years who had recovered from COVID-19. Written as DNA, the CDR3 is TGTGCCAGCAATGCCGGGACAGCTATTATATGGAACTATGGCTACACCTTC. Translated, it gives CASNAGTAIIWNYGYTF.